These T cell receptor beta chains were read from a single sample in a study of shared clonotypes between healthy human individuals. Data came from immunoSEQ multiplex PCR; TCRdb stores just in-frame clones and leaves some out. Of some 2.4 million clones detected, 80% to 95% appear once; the ten largest clones hold around 0.4%. The sample was naive CD4+ T cells from PBMCs. These receptors were obtained from a man aged 18-30 years in good health. Some clones in this sample may be carry-over from other donors' samples. Both conserved end residues are part of each CDR3.

V,CDR3
TRBV2,CASSETSGRSYEQYF
TRBV6-1,CASSEFFDPAYEQYF
TRBV7-9,CASSVLSAGPTQYF
TRBV4-2,CASSQVAGGSTGELFF
TRBV10-3,CAISGGLAGADTQYF
TRBV27,CASSSPSGATDTQYF
TRBV18,CASSPQAGETQYF
TRBV28,CASNYRTSVQRPNTGELFF
TRBV28,CASSLDWYRDEQYF
TRBV5-4,CASSFLSEQYF
TRBV7-2,CASSDGGALLTDTQYF
TRBV4-3,CASSQALPGDSYNEQFF
TRBV5-1,CASSLVGSGTDTQYF
TRBV7-3,CASSLRARSPEVYF
TRBV6-6,CASSPWINNEQFF
TRBV10-3,CATSQQGANTEQPQHF
TRBV7-8,CASSSGRQETQYF
TRBV29-1,CSVEPSWGYGYTF
TRBV5-1,CASSAASGSPYEQYF
TRBV5-8,CASGDRVVNQPQHF
TRBV5-1,CASSFRDGRTDTQYF
TRBV5-6,CASKSIGGRGTDTQYF
TRBV11-1,CASSSGTPPVSGNTIYF
TRBV5-1,CASSLRGLDNNEQFF
TRBV7-2,CASSLVSGTPGELFF
TRBV9,CASSVVGGGQETQYF
TRBV5-1,CASSSKTGTLYEQYF
TRBV9,CASSVEGGRPQHF
TRBV19,CASSTGVGGYTF
TRBV18,CASSPTTGMNTEDFF
TRBV10-1,CASSLRGSTDTQYF
TRBV6-5,CASSYMTGTYEQYF
TRBV7-2,CASSDRTGGSGYTF
TRBV2,CASSDQGTAGNSPLHF
TRBV9,CASTTGGAKTQYF
TRBV2,CASSGGRGLYEQYF
TRBV2,CASSDDGGVTEAFF
TRBV5-6,CASSLGQGGINYGYTF
TRBV12-5,CASGPAHGGRATETQYF
TRBV30,CAWSGGGAPYNEQFF
TRBV27,CASSLSVSQNTEAFF
TRBV28,CASSRTPGLIATNEKLFF
TRBV7-3,CASSLTHREWRESTYNEQFF
TRBV5-1,CASSPAGPYEQYF
TRBV11-2,CASSFSLAGGPATDTQYF
TRBV5-5,CASSLQTVSYEQYF
TRBV12-5,CASGLAGSVDTEAFF
TRBV5-4,CASSLMSEAFF
TRBV30,CAWSVREVYGYTF
TRBV30,CAWDRYYGYTF
TRBV2,CASSGDLAGVSEQYF
TRBV6-5,CASSISGSLDEQYF
TRBV18,CASSPSGQATDTQYF
TRBV19,CASSFGLAAGNTIYF
TRBV4-1,CASSQRKGLTSYNEQFF
TRBV30,CAVGLAEIVETQYF
TRBV11-2,CASSPISAGTPYEQYF
TRBV5-1,CASSLERSTDTQYF
TRBV7-3,CASSSVSRAYQPQHF
TRBV2,CASSSGRGGNEQFF